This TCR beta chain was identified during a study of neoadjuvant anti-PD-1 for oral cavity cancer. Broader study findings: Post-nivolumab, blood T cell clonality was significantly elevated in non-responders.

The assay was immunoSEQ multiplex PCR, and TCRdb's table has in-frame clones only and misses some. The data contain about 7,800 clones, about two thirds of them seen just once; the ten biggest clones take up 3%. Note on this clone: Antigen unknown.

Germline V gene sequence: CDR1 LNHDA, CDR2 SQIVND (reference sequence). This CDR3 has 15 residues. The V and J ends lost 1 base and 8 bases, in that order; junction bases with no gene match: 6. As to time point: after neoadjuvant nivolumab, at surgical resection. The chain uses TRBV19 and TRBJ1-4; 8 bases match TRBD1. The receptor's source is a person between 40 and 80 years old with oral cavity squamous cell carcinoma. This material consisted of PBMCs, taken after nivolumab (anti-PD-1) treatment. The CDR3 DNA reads TGTGCCAGTAGTATAGCGGACAGGGTACCGGAAAAACTGTTTTTT. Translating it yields CASSIADRVPEKLFF.